The clone carrying this T cell receptor (beta chain) was counted only a few times. The target antigen is unknown. Deletions cut 7 bases from V and 2 bases from J, with 18 bases between. The germline V gene has CDR1 MNHEY and CDR2 SMNVEV (reference sequence). The CDR3 has 16 amino acids. Produced via immunoSEQ multiplex PCR; TCRdb's table is partial and in-frame only. The table includes some 29,000 clones, about 80% detected once. This sample is drawn from a study of neoadjuvant anti-PD-1 for oral cavity cancer. Study-level information: Nivolumab at 3 mg/kg was mostly given biweekly, three to four doses, pre-surgery. Patients without progression received a fourth nivolumab dose around day 43, then surgical resection on days 50-56. Findings and limits, study-wide: Non-responders to neoadjuvant nivolumab had significantly more clonal PBMC T cells than responders.

Time point noted: after neoadjuvant nivolumab, at surgical resection. The patients had HPV-negative, locally advanced oral cavity squamous cell carcinoma. Sequenced here: PBMCs, sampled after nivolumab (anti-PD-1) treatment. The source is a person between 35 and 79 years old with oral cavity squamous cell carcinoma. This chain joins TRBV27 and TRBJ2-1; D call uncertain. CDR3 sequence reads: CASTPQPRYTYNEQFF. The CDR3 bases are TGTGCCAGCACCCCCCAGCCACGGTACACCTACAATGAGCAGTTCTTC.